This note documents a single T cell receptor beta chain sequence. TCRdb processed the 5' RACE reads anew with MiXCR; each CDR3 protein has one entry. The sample lists about 5,900 distinct CDR3 sequences; 69% were seen once. This CDR3 region has 14 residues. Trimming removed 5 bases at V and 3 bases at J, with 13 bases between. Germline V CDR1 and CDR2: MNHNS, SASEGT. This TCR was recovered from a female donor with breast cancer. This chain uses TRBV6-1 with TRBJ1-1, with D unresolved. Sample: memory CD4+ T cells sorted from a lymph node. Documented subset: memory CD4+ T cells, CD4+CD45RO+CD25-. The CDR3 loop reads CASSQVLRDTEAFF. In DNA, the CDR3 is TGTGCCAGCAGTCAGGTCCTCCGGGACACTGAAGCTTTCTTT.